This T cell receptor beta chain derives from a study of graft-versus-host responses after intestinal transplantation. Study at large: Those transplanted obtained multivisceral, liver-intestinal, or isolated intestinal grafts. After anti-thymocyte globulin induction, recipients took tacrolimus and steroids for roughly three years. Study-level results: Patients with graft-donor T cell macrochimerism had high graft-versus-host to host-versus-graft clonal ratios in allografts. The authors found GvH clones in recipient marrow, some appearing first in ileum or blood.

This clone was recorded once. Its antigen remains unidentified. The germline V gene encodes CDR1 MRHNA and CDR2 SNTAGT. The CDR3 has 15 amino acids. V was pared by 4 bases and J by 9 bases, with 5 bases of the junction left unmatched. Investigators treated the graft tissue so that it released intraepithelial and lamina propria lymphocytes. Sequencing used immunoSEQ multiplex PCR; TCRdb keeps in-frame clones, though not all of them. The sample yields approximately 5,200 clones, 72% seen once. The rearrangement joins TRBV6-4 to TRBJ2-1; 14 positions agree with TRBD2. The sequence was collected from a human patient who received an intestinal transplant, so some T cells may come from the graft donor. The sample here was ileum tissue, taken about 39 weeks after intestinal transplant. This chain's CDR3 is CASSATSGGASEQFF. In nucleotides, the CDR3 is TGTGCCAGCAGTGCGACTAGCGGGGGGGCTAGTGAGCAGTTCTTC.